The present T cell receptor beta chain was sequenced within a study of blood T cells in healthy people across ages. Whole-study results and caveats: Donor CMV status, an unknown factor, possibly confounded changes in expanded clonotypes.

On this clonotype: Its antigen remains unknown.

CDR1 SGHNT and CDR2 YENEEA come from the germline V gene. The V gene end was trimmed by 2 bases and the J gene end by 5 bases; junction bases not matched to a gene: 9. The CDR3 has 16 residues. Primers used in a second PCR of roughly 7 to 11 cycles were a sample-barcoded 5' primer and a J-beta primer mix. Using its own MiXCR run on the 5' RACE reads, TCRdb lists one record per CDR3 protein. The sample lists roughly 800,000 distinct CDR3 sequences; more than 45% were seen once. The material sequenced was blood. The genes are TRBV11-3 and TRBJ2-1; TRBD2 matches 7 bases. This clonotype was sampled from a man under 40 in good health. CDR3 in DNA: TGTGCCAGCAGCTTAAGTCGGACTAGTGGGCACAATGAGCAGTTCTTC. It is translated as CASSLSRTSGHNEQFF. The full variable domain, in which reference TRBV11-3 and TRBJ2-1 provide the parts outside the CDR3, is EAGVVQSPRYKIIEKKQPVAFWCNPISGHNTLYWYLQNLGQGPELLIRYENEEAVDDSQLPKDRFSAERLKGVDSTLKIQPAELGDSAVYLCASSLSRTSGHNEQFFGPGTRLTVL.